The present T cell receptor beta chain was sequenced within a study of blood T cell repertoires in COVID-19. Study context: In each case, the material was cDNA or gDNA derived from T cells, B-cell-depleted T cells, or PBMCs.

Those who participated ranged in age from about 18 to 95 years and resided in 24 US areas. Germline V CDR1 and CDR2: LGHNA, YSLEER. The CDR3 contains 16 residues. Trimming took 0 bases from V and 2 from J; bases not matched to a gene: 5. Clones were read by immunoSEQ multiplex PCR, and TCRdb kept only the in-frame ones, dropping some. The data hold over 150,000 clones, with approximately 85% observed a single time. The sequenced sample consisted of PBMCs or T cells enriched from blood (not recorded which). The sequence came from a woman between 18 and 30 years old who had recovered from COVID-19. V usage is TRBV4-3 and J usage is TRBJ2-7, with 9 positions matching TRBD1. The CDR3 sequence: CASSQDPGTGTYEQYF. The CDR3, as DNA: TGCGCCAGCAGCCAAGATCCCGGGACAGGGACCTACGAGCAGTACTTC.